These T cell receptor beta chains were read from a single sample in a study of radiotherapy plus CTLA-4 blockade in lung cancer. The assay was immunoSEQ multiplex PCR, and TCRdb's table has in-frame clones only and misses some. The sample yields roughly 66,000 clones, about 80% seen once. Sequencing was performed on peripheral blood, taken from a patient treated with radiotherapy plus ipilimumab. Source of these receptors: a human donor with non-small cell lung cancer who had a partial response to radiotherapy plus ipilimumab. CDR3s include the opening cysteine and the closing phenylalanine or tryptophan. The order of the fields is J gene, V gene, CDR3 protein.

j_gene: TRBJ1-5; v_gene: TRBV27; CDR3aa: CASSSDLQGVGGGNQPQHF
j_gene: TRBJ2-2; v_gene: TRBV7-3; CDR3aa: CASSIADGELFF
j_gene: TRBJ1-1; v_gene: TRBV28; CDR3aa: CATARGQWTEAFF
j_gene: TRBJ1-1; v_gene: TRBV19; CDR3aa: CASSIVRSMNTEAFF
j_gene: TRBJ1-2; v_gene: TRBV28; CDR3aa: CASTRGTDRGYTF
j_gene: TRBJ2-1; v_gene: TRBV5-4; CDR3aa: CASRSGSGASYNEQFF
j_gene: TRBJ1-6; v_gene: TRBV4-2; CDR3aa: CASSRQSDNSPLHF
j_gene: TRBJ2-7; v_gene: TRBV11-2; CDR3aa: CASSLRDGGSYEQYF
j_gene: TRBJ1-2; v_gene: TRBV7-2; CDR3aa: CASSTEAGVHGYTF
j_gene: TRBJ1-1; v_gene: TRBV5-6; CDR3aa: CASSLNRAKAFF
j_gene: TRBJ1-4; v_gene: TRBV7-2; CDR3aa: CASGMGGARNEKLFF
j_gene: TRBJ1-5; v_gene: TRBV27; CDR3aa: CASSTGGSNQPQHF
j_gene: TRBJ2-1; v_gene: TRBV6-1; CDR3aa: CASSEEGGDWNEQFF
j_gene: TRBJ1-4; v_gene: TRBV5-1; CDR3aa: CASSPGQMGEKLFF
j_gene: TRBJ2-1; v_gene: TRBV18; CDR3aa: CASSPPGLAGGNEQFF
j_gene: TRBJ1-1; v_gene: TRBV7-9; CDR3aa: CASSPRQAGNTEAFF
j_gene: TRBJ2-4; v_gene: TRBV5-6; CDR3aa: CASSHSILGENIQYF
j_gene: TRBJ1-2; v_gene: TRBV10-3; CDR3aa: CAISETTGGYTF
j_gene: TRBJ1-3; v_gene: TRBV13; CDR3aa: CASSPGGLAGNTIYF
j_gene: TRBJ1-2; v_gene: TRBV11-2; CDR3aa: CASSGAGTGLSGYTF
j_gene: TRBJ2-3; v_gene: TRBV9; CDR3aa: CASSVRQGTDTQYF
j_gene: TRBJ2-5; v_gene: TRBV7-7; CDR3aa: CASSLSGVGETQYF